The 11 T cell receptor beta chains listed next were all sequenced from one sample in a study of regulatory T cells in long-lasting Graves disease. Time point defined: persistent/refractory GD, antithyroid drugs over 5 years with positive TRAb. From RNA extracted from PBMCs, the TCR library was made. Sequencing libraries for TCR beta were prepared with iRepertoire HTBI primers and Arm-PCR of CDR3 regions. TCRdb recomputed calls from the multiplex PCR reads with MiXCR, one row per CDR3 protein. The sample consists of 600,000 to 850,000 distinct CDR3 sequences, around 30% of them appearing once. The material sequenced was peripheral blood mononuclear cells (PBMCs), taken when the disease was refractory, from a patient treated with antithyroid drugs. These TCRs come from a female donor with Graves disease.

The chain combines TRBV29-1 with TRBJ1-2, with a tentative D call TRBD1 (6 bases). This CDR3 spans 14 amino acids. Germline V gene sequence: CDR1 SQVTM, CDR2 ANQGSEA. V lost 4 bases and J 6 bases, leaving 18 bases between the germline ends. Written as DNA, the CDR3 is TGCAGCGTTGTTGTTCTACAGGGACCCAATGGCTACACCTTC. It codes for CSVVVLQGPNGYTF.

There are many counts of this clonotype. Written as DNA, the CDR3 is TGTGCCAGCAGCGGGACCTCCAATCAGCCCCAGCATTTT. Protein: CASSGTSNQPQHF. The rearrangement joins TRBV12-3 or TRBV12-4 to TRBJ1-5; D may be TRBD1 (5 bases). The V end lost 6 bases, the J end lost 3 bases, and 9 bases lay between the germline ends. This CDR3 has 13 amino acids.

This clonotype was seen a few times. CDR3 DNA sequence: TGTGCCAGCAGTTTCCTTCACGACACAGATACGCAGTATTTT. Translating gives CASSFLHDTDTQYF. This chain joins TRBV12-3 or TRBV12-4 and TRBJ2-3; D not resolved. V was trimmed by 3 bases and J by 2 bases, leaving 9 bases between them. The CDR3 is 14 residues long.

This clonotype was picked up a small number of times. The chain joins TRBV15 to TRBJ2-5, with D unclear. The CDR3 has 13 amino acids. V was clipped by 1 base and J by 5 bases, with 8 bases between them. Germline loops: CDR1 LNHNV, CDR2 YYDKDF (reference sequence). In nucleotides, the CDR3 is TGTGCCACCAGCAGAGGTCAGGTGGAGACCCAGTACTTC. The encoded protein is CATSRGQVETQYF.

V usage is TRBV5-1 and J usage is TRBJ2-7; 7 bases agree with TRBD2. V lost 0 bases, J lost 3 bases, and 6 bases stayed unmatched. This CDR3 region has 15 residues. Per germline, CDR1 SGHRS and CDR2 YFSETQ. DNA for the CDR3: TGCGCCAGCAGCTTGGTTTCCGCGGGAGTCTACGAGCAGTACTTC. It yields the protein CASSLVSAGVYEQYF.

The CDR3, as DNA: TGTGCCAGCAGTGAAGCGGGAGTAAGAGGAGATACGCAGTATTTT. It codes for CASSEAGVRGDTQYF. The chain links TRBV2 to TRBJ2-3; TRBD2 might be the D (5 bases). From germline, CDR1 is SNHLY and CDR2 FYNNEI. This CDR3 is built from 15 residues. V was clipped by 0 bases and J by 5 bases, with 12 bases between them.

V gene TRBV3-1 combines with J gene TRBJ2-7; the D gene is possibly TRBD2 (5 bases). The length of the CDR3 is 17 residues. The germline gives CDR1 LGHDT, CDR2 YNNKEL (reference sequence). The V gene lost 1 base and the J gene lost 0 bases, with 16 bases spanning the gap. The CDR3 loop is CASSQARRGILSYEQYF. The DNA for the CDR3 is TGTGCCAGCAGCCAAGCTCGACGGGGTATCCTCTCCTACGAGCAGTACTTC.

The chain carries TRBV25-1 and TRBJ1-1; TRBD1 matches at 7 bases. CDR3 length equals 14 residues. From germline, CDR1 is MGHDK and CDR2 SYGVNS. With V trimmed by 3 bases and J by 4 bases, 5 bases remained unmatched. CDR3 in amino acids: CASSETGWGTEAFF. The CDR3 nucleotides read TGTGCCAGCAGTGAGACAGGGTGGGGCACTGAAGCTTTCTTT.

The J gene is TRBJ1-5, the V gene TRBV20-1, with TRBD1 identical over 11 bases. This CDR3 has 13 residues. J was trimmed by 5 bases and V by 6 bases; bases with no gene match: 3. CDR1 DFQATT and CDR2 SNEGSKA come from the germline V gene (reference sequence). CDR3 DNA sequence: TGCAGTGCCTCGGGACAGGGGGATCAGCCCCAGCATTTT. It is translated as CSASGQGDQPQHF.

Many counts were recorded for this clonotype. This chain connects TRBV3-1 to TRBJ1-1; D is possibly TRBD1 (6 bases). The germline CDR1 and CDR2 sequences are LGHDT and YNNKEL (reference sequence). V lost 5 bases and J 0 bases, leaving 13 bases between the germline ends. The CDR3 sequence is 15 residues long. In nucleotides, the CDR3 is TGTGCCAGCAGCTACTCCGACAGGCTGAACACTGAAGCTTTCTTT. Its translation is CASSYSDRLNTEAFF.

CDR3: CARSWMNTEAFF. In DNA form, the CDR3 reads TGTGCCCGCTCTTGGATGAACACTGAAGCTTTCTTT. This chain connects TRBV30 to TRBJ1-1; D gene uncertain. Germline lookup yields CDR1 GTSNPN and CDR2 SVGIG (reference sequence). The CDR3 loop spans 12 amino acids. The V and J ends lost 8 bases and 0 bases respectively, with 10 bases between them.